Below are 5 T cell receptor beta chains sequenced from a single sample in a study of control samples from healthy donors and cancer patients. TCRdb's copy holds only in-frame clones and misses some; the assay was immunoSEQ multiplex PCR. The sample shows about 120,000 clones, 75% to 90% of them seen only once. Specimen: PBMCs. These TCRs come from a woman between 50 and 59 years old with colorectal cancer.

V and J are TRBV9 and TRBJ2-3; 10 bases are shared with TRBD1. Germline-derived CDR1 and CDR2 are SGDLS and YYNGEE. The CDR3 loop spans 16 amino acids. J was trimmed by 1 base and V by 3 bases; bases with no gene match: 5. CDR3 DNA sequence: TGTGCCAGCAGCGGGAGACAGGGGGCAGGCACAGATACGCAGTATTTT. Protein: CASSGRQGAGTDTQYF. The entire variable domain, with the rest obtained from reference TRBV9 and TRBJ2-3, is as follows: DSGVTQTPKHLITATGQRVTLRCSPRSGDLSVYWYQQSLDQGLQFLIQYYNGEERAKGNILERFSAQQFPDLHSELNLSSLELGDSALYFCASSGRQGAGTDTQYFGPGTRLTVL.

The V gene is TRBV7-3, the J gene TRBJ2-2, with 10 bases aligning to TRBD1. This CDR3 is built from 15 residues. CDR1 and CDR2 (germline): SGHTA, FQGTGA. With V trimmed by 3 bases and J by 6 bases, 4 bases remained unmatched. Written as DNA, the CDR3 is TGTGCCAGCAGCTTTGGGACAGGGGACCCCGGGGAGCTGTTTTTT. As protein: CASSFGTGDPGELFF.

V and J are TRBV6-5 and TRBJ1-5, with D unclear. The CDR3 has 15 amino acids. Germline assignment: CDR1 MNHEY and CDR2 SVGAGI. Trimming took off 5 bases at V and 2 bases at J, with 13 bases between the two ends. CDR3 nucleotides: TGTGCCAGCAGTATCGACCCCCGTGGCAATCAGCCCCAGCATTTT. Its translation: CASSIDPRGNQPQHF.

The chain links TRBV5-5 to TRBJ2-7; D is possibly TRBD1 (6 bases). The CDR3 covers 13 residues. Trimming shortened V by 1 base and J by 3 bases, and 8 bases separated the two germline ends. CDR1 and CDR2 from the germline V gene are SGHKS and YYEKEE (reference sequence). This chain's CDR3 is CASSLRRGYEQYF. CDR3 DNA: TGTGCCAGCAGCTTGCGCAGGGGCTACGAGCAGTACTTC.

This chain connects TRBV6-6 to TRBJ2-4, with 8 bases lining up with TRBD2. Germline CDR1 reads MNHNY; CDR2 reads SVGAGI (reference sequence). V shed 5 bases and J 8 bases; nucleotides not matched to a gene: 17. The CDR3 consists of 17 residues. CDR3 amino acids: CASSPFTVAGGGYIQYF. The CDR3, as DNA: TGTGCCAGCAGTCCCTTTACCGTGGCGGGAGGAGGGTACATTCAGTACTTC.